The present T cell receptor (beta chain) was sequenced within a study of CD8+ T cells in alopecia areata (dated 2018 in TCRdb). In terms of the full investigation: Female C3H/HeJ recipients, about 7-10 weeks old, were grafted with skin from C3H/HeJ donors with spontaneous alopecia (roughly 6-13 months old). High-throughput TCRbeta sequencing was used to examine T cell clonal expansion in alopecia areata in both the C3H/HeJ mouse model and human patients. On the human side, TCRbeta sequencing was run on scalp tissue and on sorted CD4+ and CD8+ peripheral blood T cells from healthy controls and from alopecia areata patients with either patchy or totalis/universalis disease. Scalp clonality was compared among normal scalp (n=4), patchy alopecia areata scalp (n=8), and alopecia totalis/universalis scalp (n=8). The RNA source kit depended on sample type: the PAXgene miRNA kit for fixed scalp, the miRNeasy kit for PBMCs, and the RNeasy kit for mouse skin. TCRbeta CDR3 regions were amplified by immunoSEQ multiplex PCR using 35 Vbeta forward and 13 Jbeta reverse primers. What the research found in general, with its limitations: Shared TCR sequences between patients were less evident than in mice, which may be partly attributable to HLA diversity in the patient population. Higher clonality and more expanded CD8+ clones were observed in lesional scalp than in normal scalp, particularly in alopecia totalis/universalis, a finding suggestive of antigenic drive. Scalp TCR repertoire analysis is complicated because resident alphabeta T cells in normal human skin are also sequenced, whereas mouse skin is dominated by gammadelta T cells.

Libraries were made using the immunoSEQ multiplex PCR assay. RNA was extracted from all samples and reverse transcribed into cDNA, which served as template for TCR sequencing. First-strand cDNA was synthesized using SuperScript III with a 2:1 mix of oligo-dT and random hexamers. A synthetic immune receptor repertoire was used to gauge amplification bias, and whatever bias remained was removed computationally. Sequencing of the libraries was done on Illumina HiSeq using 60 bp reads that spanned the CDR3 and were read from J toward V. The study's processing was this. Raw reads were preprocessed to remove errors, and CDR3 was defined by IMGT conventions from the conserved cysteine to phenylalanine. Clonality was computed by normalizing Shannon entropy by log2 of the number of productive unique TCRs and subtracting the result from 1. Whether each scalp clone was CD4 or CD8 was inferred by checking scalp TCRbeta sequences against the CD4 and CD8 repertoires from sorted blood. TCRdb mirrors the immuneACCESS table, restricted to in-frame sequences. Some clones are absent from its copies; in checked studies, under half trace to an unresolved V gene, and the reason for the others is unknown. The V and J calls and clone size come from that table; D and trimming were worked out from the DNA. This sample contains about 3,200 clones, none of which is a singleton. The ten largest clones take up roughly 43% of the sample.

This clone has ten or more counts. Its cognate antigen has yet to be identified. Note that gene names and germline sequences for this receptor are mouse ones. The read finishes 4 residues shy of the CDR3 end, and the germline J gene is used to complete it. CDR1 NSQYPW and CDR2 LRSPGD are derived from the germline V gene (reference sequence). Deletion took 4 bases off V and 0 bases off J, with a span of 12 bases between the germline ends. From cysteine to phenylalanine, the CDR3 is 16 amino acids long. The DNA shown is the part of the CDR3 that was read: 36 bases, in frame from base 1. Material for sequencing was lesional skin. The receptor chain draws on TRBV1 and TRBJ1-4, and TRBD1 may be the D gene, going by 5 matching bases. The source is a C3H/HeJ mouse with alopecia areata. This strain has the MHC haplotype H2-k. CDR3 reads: CTCSGDRKISNERLFF. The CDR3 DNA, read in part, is TGCACCTGCAGTGGAGACAGAAAAATTTCCAACGAA. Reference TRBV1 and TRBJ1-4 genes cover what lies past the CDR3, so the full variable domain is VTLLEQNPRWRLVPRGQAVNLRCILKNSQYPWMSWYQQDLQKQLQWLFTLRSPGDKEVKSLPGADYLATRVTDTELRLQVANMSQGRTLYCTCSGDRKISNERLFFGHGTKLSVL.